The sequence of this T cell receptor (beta chain) was determined in a study of T cells in Graves' hyperthyroidism and ophthalmopathy. Turning to this clonotype: Its antigen is currently unknown.

There were TCR beta CDR3 regions amplified from RNA transcripts. An initial round of RT-PCR targeting the TCR CDR3 relied on the HTBI primer set. MiXCR was run by TCRdb on the multiplex PCR reads, yielding one entry per CDR3 protein. The data show under 750,000 distinct CDR3 sequences, roughly a sixth seen once. The CDR3 totals 13 residues. V shed 7 bases, J shed 0 bases, and the junction held 5 bases outside the gene matches. The germline CDR1 and CDR2 sequences are SQVTM and ANQGSEA. Patients aged 18 to 65 had newly diagnosed hyperthyroidism of under 2 months' duration. Each diagnosis was grounded in clinical symptoms, serum thyroxine and TRAb, thyroid ultrasound, and orbital computed tomography. The study, taken as a whole, reports: Most clonotypes that expanded in the thyroid above 0.001 also showed up in blood.

This TCR came from a woman in her forties or fifties with Graves' hyperthyroidism that later progressed to Graves' ophthalmopathy. V usage is TRBV29-1 and J usage is TRBJ1-1; 7 positions agree with TRBD1. The sample consisted of blood. CDR3 residues: CSAPTGMNTEAFF. In DNA form, the CDR3 reads TGCAGCGCCCCGACAGGGATGAACACTGAAGCTTTCTTT.